The clone carrying this T cell receptor (beta chain) has a handful of counts. The germline V gene has CDR1 SGHTA and CDR2 FQGNSA. Trimming removed 5 bases from V and 5 bases from J, with 21 bases in between. The length of the CDR3 is 16 residues. The data are from a study of blood T cell repertoires in COVID-19. Assay: immunoSEQ multiplex PCR; the TCRdb copy retains only in-frame clones and omits some. The sample includes 200,000 to 250,000 clones, around 90% of them seen just once. The sequenced sample consisted of PBMCs or T cells enriched from blood (not recorded which). This chain uses TRBV7-2 with TRBJ1-2; TRBD1 might be the D (5 bases). The TCR was taken from a young man who had recovered from COVID-19. The CDR3 loop is CASSDGHQRGGYGYTF. CDR3 DNA sequence: TGTGCCAGCAGCGACGGACACCAGCGGGGGGGATATGGCTACACCTTC.